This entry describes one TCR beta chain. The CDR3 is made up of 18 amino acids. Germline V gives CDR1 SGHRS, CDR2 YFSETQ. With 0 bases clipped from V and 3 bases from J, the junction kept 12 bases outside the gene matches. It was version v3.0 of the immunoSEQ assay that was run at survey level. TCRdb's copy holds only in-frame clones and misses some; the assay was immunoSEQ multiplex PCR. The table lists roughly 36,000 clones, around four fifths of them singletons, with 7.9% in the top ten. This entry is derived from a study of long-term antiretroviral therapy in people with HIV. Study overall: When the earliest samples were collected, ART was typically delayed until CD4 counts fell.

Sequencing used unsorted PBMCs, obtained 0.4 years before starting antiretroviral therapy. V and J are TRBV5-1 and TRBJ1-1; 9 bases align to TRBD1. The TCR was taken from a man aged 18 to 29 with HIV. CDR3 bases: TGCGCCAGCAGCTTGGTGGGACAGGGCGGAGGCCCAGACACTGAAGCTTTCTTT. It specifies CASSLVGQGGGPDTEAFF.